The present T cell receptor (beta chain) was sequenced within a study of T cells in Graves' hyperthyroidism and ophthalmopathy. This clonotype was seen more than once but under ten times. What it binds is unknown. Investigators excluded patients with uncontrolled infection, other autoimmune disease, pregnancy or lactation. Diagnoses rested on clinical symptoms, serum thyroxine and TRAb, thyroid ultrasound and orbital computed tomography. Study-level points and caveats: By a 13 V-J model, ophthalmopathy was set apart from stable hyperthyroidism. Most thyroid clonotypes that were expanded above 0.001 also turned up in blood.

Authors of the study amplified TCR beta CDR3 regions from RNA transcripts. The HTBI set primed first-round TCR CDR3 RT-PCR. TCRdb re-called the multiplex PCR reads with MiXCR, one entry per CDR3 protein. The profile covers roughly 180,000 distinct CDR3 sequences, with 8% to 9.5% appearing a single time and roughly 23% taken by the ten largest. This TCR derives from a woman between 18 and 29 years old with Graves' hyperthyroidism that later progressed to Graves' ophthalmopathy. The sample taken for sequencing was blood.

CDR3 protein: CASSMAGAREQYF. As DNA, the CDR3 is TGTGCCAGTAGTATGGCGGGGGCTCGCGAGCAGTACTTC. The chain combines TRBV19 with TRBJ2-7; tentative D call: TRBD2 (7 bases). With 3 bases removed from V and 6 bases from J, the gap between germline ends came to 12 bases. CDR1 LNHDA and CDR2 SQIVND come from the germline V gene (reference sequence). CDR3 length: 13 residues.